The text below deals with one T cell receptor beta chain. No antigen is known for it. TCRdb fed the 5' RACE reads into MiXCR, producing one record per CDR3 protein. The sample has approximately 500,000 distinct CDR3 sequences; over 12% are singletons. The source of the sample is a study of identical twins. Study-wide results and limits: It was possible that invariant MAIT and iNKT cells partly confounded the zero-insertion analyses. Cord blood beta clonotypes that were abundant carried fewer insertions, and memory repertoires showed no such trend.

CDR1 WNHNN and CDR2 SYGVQD come from the germline V gene (reference sequence). The CDR3 totals 15 residues. With V trimmed by 0 bases and J by 9 bases, 8 bases remained unmatched. The sample also formed part of further work on yellow fever vaccine responses in identical twins.

The sequenced sample consisted of CD4+ T cells sorted from blood. The chain combines TRBV10-1 with TRBJ2-1; 7 bases are a match to TRBD1. The origin of this receptor is a woman under 30 in good health. The CDR3 region is CASSESRQGWGEQFF. DNA for the CDR3: TGCGCCAGCAGTGAGTCGAGACAGGGCTGGGGTGAGCAGTTCTTC.